The 18 T cell receptor beta chains below were found in one sample sequenced in a study of blood T cell repertoires in COVID-19. Only in-frame clones appear in the TCRdb table, and some are missing; sequencing was by immunoSEQ multiplex PCR. Of 190,000 or so clones detected, around 81% appear once; the ten largest clones hold less than 9.5%. Sequencing input: PBMCs or T cells enriched from blood (not recorded which). Source of these receptors: a man in his forties who had recovered from COVID-19.

This clone was found a few times. The chain couples TRBV6-5 to TRBJ1-2, with D tentatively TRBD1 (5 bases). This CDR3 is 13 amino acids long. Germline V gives CDR1 MNHEY, CDR2 SVGAGI. Trimming stripped 3 bases from V and 6 bases from J, with 11 bases between. The CDR3 sequence: CASSYAQGNGYTF. The CDR3 DNA follows: TGTGCCAGCAGTTATGCCCAGGGAAATGGCTACACCTTC.

This clone was seen only once. The gene calls are TRBV2 and TRBJ1-1; D ambiguous. Germline V gene lookup returns CDR1 SNHLY and CDR2 FYNNEI. The CDR3 has 13 amino acids. V dropped 6 bases and J dropped 6 bases, with 14 bases sitting between them. The CDR3 nucleotides are TGTGCCAGCAGACAAGAGGGCGTCTCTGAAGCTTTCTTT. Translating it yields CASRQEGVSEAFF.

The rearrangement links TRBV19 to TRBJ1-5; tentatively, D is TRBD1 (5 bases). The V and J ends lost 7 bases and 2 bases respectively, with 12 bases between them. The CDR3 covers 14 residues. CDR1 is LNHDA, CDR2 SQIVND, per germline (reference sequence). CDR3 bases: TGTGCCAGTAAGGCGCAGGGTCGCAATCAGCCCCAGCATTTT. It encodes CASKAQGRNQPQHF.

This clone was counted between two and nine times. V usage is TRBV3-1 (or the pseudogene TRBV3-2) and J usage is TRBJ1-6, with 12 positions matching TRBD1. With 4 bases clipped from V and 5 bases from J, the junction kept 3 bases outside the gene matches. CDR3 length: 16 residues. The germline gives CDR1 LGHDT, CDR2 YNNKEL (reference sequence). CDR3 in DNA: TGTGCCAGCAGCCCCTGGGACAGGGGGCATAATTCACCCCTCCACTTT. Encoded protein: CASSPWDRGHNSPLHF.

The V gene is TRBV7-6, the J gene TRBJ1-1; TRBD1 might be the D (5 bases). CDR1 is SGHVS, CDR2 FNYEAQ, per germline. The germline V and J ends were trimmed by 4 bases and 1 base, with 10 bases remaining between them. This CDR3 spans 14 amino acids. The CDR3, as DNA: TGTGCCAGCAGCTCCCTTGACAGGAACACTGAAGCTTTCTTT. Its protein is CASSSLDRNTEAFF.

This chain uses TRBV19 with TRBJ2-7; 8 bases line up with TRBD1. CDR3 length: 14 amino acids. The germline V gene encodes CDR1 LNHDA and CDR2 SQIVND (reference sequence). V trimming: 5 bases; J trimming: 2 bases; junction bases outside the gene matches: 5. The CDR3 region is CASSDTGGPYEQYF. CDR3 nucleotide sequence: TGTGCCAGTAGTGACACAGGGGGGCCCTACGAGCAGTACTTC.

The chain is built from TRBV27 and TRBJ1-1, with a possible D match to TRBD1 (6 bases). The V gene's germline CDR1 is MNHEY and CDR2 SMNVEV (reference sequence). The length of the CDR3 is 13 residues. V was clipped by 2 bases and J by 7 bases, with 11 bases between them. The CDR3 nucleotides are TGTGCCAGCAGTTTAAAGAGGACAGTTGAAGCTTTCTTT. It yields the protein CASSLKRTVEAFF.

The chain recombines TRBV28 with TRBJ2-7; D is possibly TRBD2 (5 bases). The length of the CDR3 is 14 residues. Trimming removed 5 bases at V and 4 bases at J, with 15 bases between. From germline, CDR1 is MDHEN and CDR2 SYDVKM. The CDR3 loop is CASSPYFLAYEQYF. The CDR3 nucleotides are TGTGCCAGCAGTCCCTACTTCCTAGCATACGAGCAGTACTTC.

The rearrangement joins TRBV7-9 to TRBJ2-7; 8 bases match TRBD1. The germline CDR1 and CDR2 sequences are SEHNR and FQNEAQ (reference sequence). The CDR3 totals 16 residues. Losses at the gene ends were 5 bases for V and 3 bases for J; bases not matched to a gene: 12. The CDR3 DNA is TGTGCCAGCAGCCCCGCTCGGGGACAGGATTACTACGAGCAGTACTTC. Translation: CASSPARGQDYYEQYF. Based on the CDR3 plus reference TRBV7-9 and TRBJ2-7, the full variable domain is DTGVSQNPRHKITKRGQNVTFRCDPISEHNRLYWYRQTLGQGPEFLTYFQNEAQLEKSRLLSDRFSAERPKGSFSTLEIQRTEQGDSAMYLCASSPARGQDYYEQYFGPGTRLTVT.

The rearrangement uses TRBV7-2 and TRBJ2-3; 9 bases map to TRBD2. Germline V gene data show CDR1 as SGHTA and CDR2 as FQGNSA. This CDR3 comprises 18 residues. The trim removed 2 bases at V and 1 base at J, leaving 10 bases unmatched. The chain's CDR3 is CASSLKSGGLHGTDTQYF. CDR3 nucleotides: TGTGCCAGCAGCTTAAAGAGCGGGGGGCTCCATGGCACAGATACGCAGTATTTT. The full variable domain, with the rest looked up from reference TRBV7-2 and TRBJ2-3, is GAGVSQSPSNKVTEKGKDVELRCDPISGHTALYWYRQSLGQGLEFLIYFQGNSAPDKSGLPSDRFSAERTGGSVSTLTIQRTQQEDSAVYLCASSLKSGGLHGTDTQYFGPGTRLTVL.

The CDR3 region is CASSLNRENSPLHF. CDR3 in DNA: TGTGCCAGCAGCTTGAACAGGGAGAATTCACCCCTCCACTTT. V and J are TRBV5-4 and TRBJ1-6; D may be TRBD1 (6 bases). Germline V gives CDR1 SGHNT, CDR2 YYREEE (reference sequence). Trimming stripped 1 base from V and 7 bases from J, with 9 bases between. This CDR3 spans 14 amino acids.

This chain uses TRBV9 with TRBJ2-1; TRBD2 matches 12 bases. Trimming took 0 bases from V and 9 from J; bases not matched to a gene: 4. The CDR3 spans 15 residues. The germline gives CDR1 SGDLS, CDR2 YYNGEE. Written as DNA, the CDR3 is TGTGCCAGCAGCGTAGGAACTAGCGGGGGGAGTGAGCAGTTCTTC. Translating gives CASSVGTSGGSEQFF. The whole variable domain, remainder taken from reference TRBV9 and TRBJ2-1, is DSGVTQTPKHLITATGQRVTLRCSPRSGDLSVYWYQQSLDQGLQFLIQYYNGEERAKGNILERFSAQQFPDLHSELNLSSLELGDSALYFCASSVGTSGGSEQFFGPGTRLTVL.

CDR3 sequence reads: CAWSVTGSLYNSPLHF. In nucleotides, the CDR3 is TGTGCCTGGAGTGTAACAGGGTCTTTATATAATTCACCCCTCCACTTT. The rearrangement uses TRBV30 and TRBJ1-6; a possible D gene is TRBD1 (6 bases). Between the trimmed V and J ends, which lost 0 bases and 4 bases, there was a span of 13 bases. The V gene's germline CDR1 is GTSNPN and CDR2 SVGIG (reference sequence). This CDR3 is 16 amino acids long.

The chain carries TRBV7-9 and TRBJ1-2; 8 bases are a match to TRBD1. The junction had 2 bases not matched to a gene; V was cut back by 2 bases and J by 0 bases. The CDR3 totals 15 residues. Germline lookup yields CDR1 SEHNR and CDR2 FQNEAQ (reference sequence). DNA for the CDR3: TGTGCCAGCAGCTTAACAGGGGGAGCTAACTATGGCTACACCTTC. This codes for CASSLTGGANYGYTF.

The chain couples TRBV30 to TRBJ2-4; 9 bases match TRBD2. This CDR3 has 14 residues. From germline, CDR1 is GTSNPN and CDR2 SVGIG (reference sequence). Trimming took 3 bases from V and 7 from J; bases not matched to a gene: 7. The CDR3 reads CAWSPIAGENIQYF. The CDR3 region has the DNA TGTGCCTGGAGCCCAATAGCGGGGGAGAACATTCAGTACTTC.

The chain joins TRBV5-1 to TRBJ1-1, with D possibly TRBD1 on 5 matching bases. Germline CDR1 is SGHRS and CDR2 is YFSETQ. Trimming left V 3 bases short and J 0 bases short, with 18 bases between. The CDR3 loop spans 17 amino acids. The CDR3 is CASSSPPGADMNTEAFF. In DNA form, the CDR3 reads TGCGCCAGCAGCTCACCTCCTGGGGCCGACATGAACACTGAAGCTTTCTTT.

The chain combines TRBV11-2 with TRBJ1-2; maybe TRBD1 (5 bases). Germline V gene lookup returns CDR1 SGHAT and CDR2 FQNNGV. This CDR3 is 18 amino acids long. V shed 0 bases and J shed 2 bases, with 19 bases lying between them. The DNA for the CDR3 is TGTGCCAGCAGCTTAGAACCAGGGTTGTATGCTTCGAACTATGGCTACACCTTC. It is translated as CASSLEPGLYASNYGYTF. Complete variable domain (other parts from reference TRBV11-2 and TRBJ1-2): EAGVAQSPRYKIIEKRQSVAFWCNPISGHATLYWYQQILGQGPKLLIQFQNNGVVDDSQLPKDRFSAERLKGVDSTLKIQPAKLEDSAVYLCASSLEPGLYASNYGYTFGSGTRLTVV.

The chain uses TRBV5-4 and TRBJ2-7; 9 bases match TRBD1. J was trimmed by 1 base and V by 4 bases; bases with no gene match: 6. The CDR3 extends over 15 amino acids. CDR1 is SGHNT and CDR2 is YYREEE in the germline V gene (reference sequence). DNA of the CDR3: TGTGCCAGCAGCCACCGGGACAGGGTTTCCTACGAGCAGTACTTC. The encoded protein is CASSHRDRVSYEQYF. The whole variable domain, remainder taken from reference TRBV5-4 and TRBJ2-7, is ETGVTQSPTHLIKTRGQQVTLRCSSQSGHNTVSWYQQALGQGPQFIFQYYREEENGRGNFPPRFSGLQFPNYSSELNVNALELDDSALYLCASSHRDRVSYEQYFGPGTRLTVT.